This record looks at one TCR beta chain sequence and its context. The antigen remains undetermined. Samples were taken several times over chemoradiotherapy. The data were taken from a study of chemoradiotherapy in HPV16-positive cancers. Overall study context: Candidate HPV-specific T-cell clones and common TCR motifs came from functional assays in a couple of HPV16-positive patients. The study, taken as a whole, reports: Only two HPV16-positive patients supplied the functional HPV-specificity definition. Candidate HPV-specific clones and E7-related TCR motifs grew in tumor during treatment.

Assay: immunoSEQ multiplex PCR; the TCRdb copy retains only in-frame clones and omits some. This sample has 19,000 or so clones; around nine tenths occur once, and the top ten carry roughly 14%. Specimen: blood, collected from a patient who underwent chemoradiotherapy. The receptor was isolated from a human donor with HPV-associated anogenital cancer.

CDR3 DNA sequence: TGTGCCAGCAGCGTAGGCAGGGGTGGTTCACCCCTCCACTTT. Protein: CASSVGRGGSPLHF. The rearrangement links TRBV9 to TRBJ1-6, with a possible D match to TRBD1 (6 bases). The CDR3 has 14 amino acids. Trimming shortened V by 0 bases and J by 9 bases, and 10 bases separated the two germline ends. Germline V CDR1 and CDR2: SGDLS, YYNGEE.